There are a few counts of the clone carrying this T cell receptor (beta chain). Different DNA sequences within this sample yield the same CDR3. The naive CD8 fraction comprised CD45RO-negative cells positively selected for CCR7 and excluded terminally differentiated effector memory CD45RA+ cells. Only in-frame clones appear in the TCRdb table, and some are missing; sequencing was by immunoSEQ multiplex PCR. The sample carries 1.5 million to 2.5 million clones, around 96% recorded once. This record belongs to a study of shared clonotypes between healthy human individuals. The CDR3 extends over 11 amino acids. CDR1 SQVTM and CDR2 ANQGSEA come from the germline V gene. J lost 3 bases, V lost 4 bases, and 0 bases had no gene match.

The specimen sequenced was naive CD8+ T cells sorted from blood. The V gene is TRBV29-1, the J gene TRBJ2-7, with TRBD2 matching over 7 bases. This receptor was taken from a man between 18 and 29 years old in good health. CDR3 protein: CSVGGGYEQYF. Written as DNA, the CDR3 is TGCAGCGTTGGGGGGGGCTACGAGCAGTACTTC.